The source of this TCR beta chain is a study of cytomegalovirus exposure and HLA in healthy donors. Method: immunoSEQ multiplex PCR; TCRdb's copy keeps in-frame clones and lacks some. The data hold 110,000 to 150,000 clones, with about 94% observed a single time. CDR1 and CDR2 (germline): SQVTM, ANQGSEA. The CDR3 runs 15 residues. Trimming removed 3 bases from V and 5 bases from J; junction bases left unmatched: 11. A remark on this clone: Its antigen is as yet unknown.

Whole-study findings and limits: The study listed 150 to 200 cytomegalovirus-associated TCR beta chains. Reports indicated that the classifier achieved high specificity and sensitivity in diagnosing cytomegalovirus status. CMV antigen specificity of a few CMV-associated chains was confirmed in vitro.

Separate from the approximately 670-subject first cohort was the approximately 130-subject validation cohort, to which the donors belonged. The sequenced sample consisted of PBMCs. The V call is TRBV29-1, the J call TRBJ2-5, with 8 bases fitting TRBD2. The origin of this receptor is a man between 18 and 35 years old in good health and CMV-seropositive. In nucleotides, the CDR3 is TGCAGCGTTGACAAAACTAGCGGTTTCCTGGAGACCCAGTACTTC. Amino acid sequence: CSVDKTSGFLETQYF.